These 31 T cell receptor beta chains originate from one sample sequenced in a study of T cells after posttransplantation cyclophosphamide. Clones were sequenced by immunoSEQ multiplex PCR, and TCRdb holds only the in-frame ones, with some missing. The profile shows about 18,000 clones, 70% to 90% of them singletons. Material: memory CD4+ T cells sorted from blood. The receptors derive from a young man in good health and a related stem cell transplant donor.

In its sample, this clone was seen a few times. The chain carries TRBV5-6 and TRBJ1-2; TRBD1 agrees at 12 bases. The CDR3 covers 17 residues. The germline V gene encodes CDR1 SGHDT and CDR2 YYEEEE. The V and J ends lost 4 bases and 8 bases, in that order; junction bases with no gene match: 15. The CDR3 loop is CASSASGTGGWGSGYTF. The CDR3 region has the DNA TGTGCCAGCAGCGCATCCGGGACAGGGGGCTGGGGGTCCGGCTACACCTTC. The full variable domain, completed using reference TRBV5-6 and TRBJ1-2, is DAGVTQSPTHLIKTRGQQVTLRCSPKSGHDTVSWYQQALGQGPQFIFQYYEEEERQRGNFPDRFSGHQFPNYSSELNVNALLLGDSALYLCASSASGTGGWGSGYTFGSGTRLTVV.

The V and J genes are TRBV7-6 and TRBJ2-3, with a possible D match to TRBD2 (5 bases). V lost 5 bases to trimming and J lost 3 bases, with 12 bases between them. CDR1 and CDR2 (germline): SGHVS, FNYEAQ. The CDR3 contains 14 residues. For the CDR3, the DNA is TGTGCCAGCAGCCCAGGCGAGGGAACAGATACGCAGTATTTT. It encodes CASSPGEGTDTQYF.

The CDR3 spells CASSRTRGHLHF. The CDR3 DNA is TGTGCCAGCAGCCGAACCCGCGGGCACCTCCACTTT. This chain joins TRBV7-9 and TRBJ1-6; D remains unclear. Per the germline V gene, CDR1 is SEHNR and CDR2 is FQNEAQ (reference sequence). Trimming removed 5 bases at V and 15 bases at J, with 14 bases between. This CDR3 comprises 12 residues.

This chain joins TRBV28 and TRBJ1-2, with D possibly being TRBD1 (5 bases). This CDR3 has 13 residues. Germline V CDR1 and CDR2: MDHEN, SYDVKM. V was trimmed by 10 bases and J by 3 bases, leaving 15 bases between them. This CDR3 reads CAISGVKYYGYTF. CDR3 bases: TGTGCCATCTCGGGGGTTAAATACTATGGCTACACCTTC.

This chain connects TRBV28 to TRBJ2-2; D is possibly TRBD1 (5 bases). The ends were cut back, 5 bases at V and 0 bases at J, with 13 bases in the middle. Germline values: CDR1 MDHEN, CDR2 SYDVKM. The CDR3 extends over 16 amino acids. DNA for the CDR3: TGTGCCAGCAGTCCAGGGATCTCCTCGAACACCGGGGAGCTGTTTTTT. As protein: CASSPGISSNTGELFF.

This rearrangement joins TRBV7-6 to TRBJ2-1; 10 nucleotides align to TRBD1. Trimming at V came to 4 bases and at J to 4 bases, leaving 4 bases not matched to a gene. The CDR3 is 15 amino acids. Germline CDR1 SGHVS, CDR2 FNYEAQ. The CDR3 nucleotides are TGTGCCAGCAGCTCGGGACAGGGGCGTTACAATGAGCAGTTCTTC. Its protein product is CASSSGQGRYNEQFF.

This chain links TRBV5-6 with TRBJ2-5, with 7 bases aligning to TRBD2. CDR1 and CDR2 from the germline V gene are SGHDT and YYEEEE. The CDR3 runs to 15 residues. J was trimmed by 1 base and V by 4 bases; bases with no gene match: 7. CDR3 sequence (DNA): TGTGCCAGCAGCAACTGGGGGGGTGTCCAAGAGACCCAGTACTTC. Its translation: CASSNWGGVQETQYF. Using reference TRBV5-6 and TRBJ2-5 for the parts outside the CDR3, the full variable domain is DAGVTQSPTHLIKTRGQQVTLRCSPKSGHDTVSWYQQALGQGPQFIFQYYEEEERQRGNFPDRFSGHQFPNYSSELNVNALLLGDSALYLCASSNWGGVQETQYFGPGTRLLVL.

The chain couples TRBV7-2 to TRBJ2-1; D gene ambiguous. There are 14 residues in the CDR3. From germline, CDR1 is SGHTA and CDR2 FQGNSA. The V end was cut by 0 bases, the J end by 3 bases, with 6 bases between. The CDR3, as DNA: TGTGCCAGCAGCTTAGCGAACATCTACAATGAGCAGTTCTTC. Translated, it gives CASSLANIYNEQFF.

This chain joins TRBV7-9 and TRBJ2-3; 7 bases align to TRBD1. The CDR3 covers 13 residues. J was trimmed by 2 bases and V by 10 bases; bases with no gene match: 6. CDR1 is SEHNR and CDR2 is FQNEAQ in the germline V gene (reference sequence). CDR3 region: CATEGAVTDTQYF. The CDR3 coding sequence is TGTGCCACAGAGGGGGCGGTCACAGATACGCAGTATTTT.

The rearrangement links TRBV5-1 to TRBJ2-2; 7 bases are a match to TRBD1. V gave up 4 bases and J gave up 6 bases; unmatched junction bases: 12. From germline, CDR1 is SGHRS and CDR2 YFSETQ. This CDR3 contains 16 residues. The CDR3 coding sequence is TGCGCCAGCAGCAACCGACAGGGTCCCGCCGCCGGGGAGCTGTTTTTT. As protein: CASSNRQGPAAGELFF.

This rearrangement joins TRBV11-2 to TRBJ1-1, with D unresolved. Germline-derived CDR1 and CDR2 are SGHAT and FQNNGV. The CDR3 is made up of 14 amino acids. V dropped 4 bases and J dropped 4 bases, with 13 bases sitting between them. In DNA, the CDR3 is TGTGCCAGCAGCTGGATGACTACTGGCACTGAAGCTTTCTTT. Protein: CASSWMTTGTEAFF.

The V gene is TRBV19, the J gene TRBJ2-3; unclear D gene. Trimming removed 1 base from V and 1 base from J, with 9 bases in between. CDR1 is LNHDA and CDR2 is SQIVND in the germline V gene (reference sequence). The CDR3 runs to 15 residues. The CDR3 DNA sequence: TGTGCCAGTAGTATAGCCAGGTTCGGCACAGATACGCAGTATTTT. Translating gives CASSIARFGTDTQYF.

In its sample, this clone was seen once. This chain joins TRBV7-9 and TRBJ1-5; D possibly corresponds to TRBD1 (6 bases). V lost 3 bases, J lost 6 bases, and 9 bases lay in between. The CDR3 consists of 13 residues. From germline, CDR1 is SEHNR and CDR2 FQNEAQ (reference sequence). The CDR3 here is CASSLGQRQPQHF. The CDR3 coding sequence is TGTGCCAGCAGCTTGGGACAACGTCAGCCCCAGCATTTT.

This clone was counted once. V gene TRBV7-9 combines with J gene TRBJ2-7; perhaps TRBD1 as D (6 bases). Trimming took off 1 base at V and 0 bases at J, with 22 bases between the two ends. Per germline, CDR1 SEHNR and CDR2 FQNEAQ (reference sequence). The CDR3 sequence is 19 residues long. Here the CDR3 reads CASSLDYGPRDIPSYEQYF. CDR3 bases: TGTGCCAGCAGCTTAGATTATGGCCCCCGGGACATACCCTCCTACGAGCAGTACTTC.

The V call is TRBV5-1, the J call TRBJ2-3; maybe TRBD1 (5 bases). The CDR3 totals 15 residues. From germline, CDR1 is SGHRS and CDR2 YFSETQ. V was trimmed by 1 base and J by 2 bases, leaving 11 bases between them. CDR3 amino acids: CASSLWRTNTDTQYF. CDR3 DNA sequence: TGCGCCAGCAGCTTGTGGCGGACAAACACAGATACGCAGTATTTT.

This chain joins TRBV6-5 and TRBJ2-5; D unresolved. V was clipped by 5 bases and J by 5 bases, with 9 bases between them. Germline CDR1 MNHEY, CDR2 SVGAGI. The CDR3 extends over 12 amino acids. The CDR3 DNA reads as TGTGCCAGCAGTCCTACTAAGGAGACCCAGTACTTC. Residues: CASSPTKETQYF.

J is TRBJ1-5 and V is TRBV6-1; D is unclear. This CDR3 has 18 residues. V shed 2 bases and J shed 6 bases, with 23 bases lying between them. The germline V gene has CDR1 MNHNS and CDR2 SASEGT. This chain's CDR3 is CASSEKRFDRVVSQPQHF. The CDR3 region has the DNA TGTGCCAGCAGTGAAAAGAGGTTCGACCGGGTCGTTAGTCAGCCCCAGCATTTT.

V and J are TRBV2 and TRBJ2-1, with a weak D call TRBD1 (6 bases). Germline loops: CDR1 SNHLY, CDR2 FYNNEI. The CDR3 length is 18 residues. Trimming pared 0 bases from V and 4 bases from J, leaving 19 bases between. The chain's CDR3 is CASSEAGSGHKIYNEQFF. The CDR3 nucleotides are TGTGCCAGCAGTGAAGCGGGCTCGGGACATAAGATATACAATGAGCAGTTCTTC.

The CDR3 sequence: CASSPTGVPYEQYF. The DNA for the CDR3 is TGTGCCAGCAGTCCGACAGGGGTACCCTACGAGCAGTACTTC. The chain couples TRBV27 to TRBJ2-7; 8 nucleotides match TRBD1. The CDR3 has 14 residues. The germline V gene encodes CDR1 MNHEY and CDR2 SMNVEV (reference sequence). V lost 5 bases to trimming and J lost 2 bases; unmatched junction nucleotides: 5.

CDR3 amino acids: CASSRRTSGGSSASTDTQYF. DNA of the CDR3: TGCGCCAGCAGCCGACGGACTAGCGGGGGCTCGAGCGCTAGCACAGATACGCAGTATTTT. The chain is built from TRBV4-1 and TRBJ2-3; 13 bases agree with TRBD2. V dropped 4 bases and J dropped 0; count of bases not matched to a gene: 13. Germline V lookup: CDR1 MGHRA, CDR2 YSYEKL. This CDR3 has 20 residues.

The CDR3 DNA follows: TGTGCCAGCAGGAAACAGGGGGCCGGCTATGGCTACACCTTC. It specifies CASRKQGAGYGYTF. The genes are TRBV27 and TRBJ1-2, with 9 bases lining up with TRBD1. The V and J ends lost 6 bases and 4 bases, in that order; junction bases with no gene match: 6. The V gene's germline CDR1 is MNHEY and CDR2 SMNVEV (reference sequence). This CDR3 is 14 amino acids long.

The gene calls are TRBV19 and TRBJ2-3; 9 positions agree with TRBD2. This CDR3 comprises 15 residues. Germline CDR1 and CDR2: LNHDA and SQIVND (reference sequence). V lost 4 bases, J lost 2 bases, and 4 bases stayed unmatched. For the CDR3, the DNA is TGTGCCAGTAGTACGGGACTAGCCGCCACAGATACGCAGTATTTT. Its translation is CASSTGLAATDTQYF.

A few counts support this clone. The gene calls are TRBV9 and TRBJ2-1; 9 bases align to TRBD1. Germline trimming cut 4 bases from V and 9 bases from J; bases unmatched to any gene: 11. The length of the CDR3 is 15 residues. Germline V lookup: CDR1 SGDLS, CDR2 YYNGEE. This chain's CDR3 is CASSSQGQGWGEQFF. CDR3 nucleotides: TGTGCCAGCAGCTCACAAGGACAGGGGTGGGGTGAGCAGTTCTTC.

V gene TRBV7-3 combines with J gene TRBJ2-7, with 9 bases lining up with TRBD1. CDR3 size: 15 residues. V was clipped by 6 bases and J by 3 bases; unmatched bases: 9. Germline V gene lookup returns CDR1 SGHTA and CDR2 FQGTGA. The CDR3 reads CASSYTGGVGYEQYF. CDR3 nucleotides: TGTGCCAGCAGTTATACAGGGGGCGTTGGCTACGAGCAGTACTTC.

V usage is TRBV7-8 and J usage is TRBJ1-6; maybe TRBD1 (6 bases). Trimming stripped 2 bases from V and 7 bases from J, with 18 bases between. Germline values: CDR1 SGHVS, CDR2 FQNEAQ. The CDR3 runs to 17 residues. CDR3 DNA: TGTGCCAGCAGCTTAAATTTTAGGAGTACAGGGAATTCACCCCTCCACTTT. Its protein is CASSLNFRSTGNSPLHF.

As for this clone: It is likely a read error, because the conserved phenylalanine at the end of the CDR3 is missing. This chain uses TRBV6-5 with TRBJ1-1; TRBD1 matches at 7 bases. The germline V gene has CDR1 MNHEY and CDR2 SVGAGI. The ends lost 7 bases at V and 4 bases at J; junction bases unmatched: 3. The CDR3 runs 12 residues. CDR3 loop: CASKTGLTEAFL. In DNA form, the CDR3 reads TGTGCCAGCAAGACAGGGCTCACTGAAGCTTTCCTT.

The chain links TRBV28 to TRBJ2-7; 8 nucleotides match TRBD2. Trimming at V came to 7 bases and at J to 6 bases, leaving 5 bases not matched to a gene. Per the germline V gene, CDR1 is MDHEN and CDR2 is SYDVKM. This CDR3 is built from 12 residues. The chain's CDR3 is CASINRGGEQYF. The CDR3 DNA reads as TGTGCCAGCATCAACCGGGGGGGCGAGCAGTACTTC.

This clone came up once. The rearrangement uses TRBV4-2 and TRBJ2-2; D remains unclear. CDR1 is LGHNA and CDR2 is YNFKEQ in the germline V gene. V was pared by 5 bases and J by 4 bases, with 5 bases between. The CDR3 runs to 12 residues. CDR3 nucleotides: TGTGCCAGCAGCTACACCACCGGGGAGCTGTTTTTT. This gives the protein CASSYTTGELFF.

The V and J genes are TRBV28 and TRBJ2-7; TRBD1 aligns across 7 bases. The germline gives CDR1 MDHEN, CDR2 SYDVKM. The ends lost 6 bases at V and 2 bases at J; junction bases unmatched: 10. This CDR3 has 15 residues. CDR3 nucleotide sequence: TGTGCCAGCAGGCCGCCCGGGACAGCTACCTACGAGCAGTACTTC. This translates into CASRPPGTATYEQYF.

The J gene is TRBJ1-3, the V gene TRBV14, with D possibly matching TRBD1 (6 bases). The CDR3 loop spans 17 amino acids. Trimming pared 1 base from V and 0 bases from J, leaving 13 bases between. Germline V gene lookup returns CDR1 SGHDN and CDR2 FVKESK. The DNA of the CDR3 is TGTGCCAGCAGCCAAGGTCCCAGGGGAGACTCTGGAAACACCATATATTTT. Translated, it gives CASSQGPRGDSGNTIYF.

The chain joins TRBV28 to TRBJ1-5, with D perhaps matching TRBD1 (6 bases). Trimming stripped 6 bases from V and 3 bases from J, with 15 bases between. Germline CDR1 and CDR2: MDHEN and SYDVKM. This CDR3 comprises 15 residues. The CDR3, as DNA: TGTGCCAGCAGCAGAATTGGGGGCCTCAATCAGCCCCAGCATTTT. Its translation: CASSRIGGLNQPQHF.